This T cell receptor (beta chain) stems from a study of blood T cells in healthy people across ages. The CDR3 length is 17 residues. In germline, CDR1 is SGHTA, CDR2 FQGNSA. V shed 1 base, J shed 3 bases, and the junction held 10 bases outside the gene matches. General observations from the study: Per million T cells, TCR beta diversity dropped roughly linearly as age increased. Higher diversity and more naive CD4+ cells were features of long-lived donors, compared to aged donors.

Each of the donors had roughly 10 milliliters of peripheral blood drawn into EDTA-treated Vacutainer tubes. Using a J-beta primer mix together with a sample-barcoded 5' primer, a second PCR was run for 7 to 11 cycles. One entry per CDR3 protein results from TCRdb running MiXCR on the 5' RACE reads. Of approximately 2,000,000 distinct CDR3 sequences listed, 30% to 40% are singletons. Only a few counts were recorded for this clonotype. What it binds is unknown. The chain combines TRBV7-2 with TRBJ2-7; 9 positions match TRBD2. The sample was blood. The sequence was obtained from a human donor in good health. The DNA for the CDR3 is TGTGCCAGCAGCTTAGTTGGCTCCGGACTAGCGCTCTACGAGCAGTACTTC. This translates into CASSLVGSGLALYEQYF.